Listed below are T cell receptor beta chains from one sample, sequenced in a study of control samples from healthy donors and cancer patients. Repertoires were generated with immunoSEQ multiplex PCR, while TCRdb's copy carries only in-frame clones and drops some. The sample has more than 100,000 clones; roughly 90% are singletons. Sequencing was carried out using PBMCs. The receptors stem from a man aged 55 to 70 with lung cancer. Each CDR3 is given with its conserved first and last residue. The D gene is left open where the match is weak. A row's size may be missing; if present it is once, few, many or a size class.

>TRBJ2-3|NA|once|TRBV5-1
TGCGCCAGCAGCTTGGTTAGGGGACGCACAGATACGCAGTATTTT
CASSLVRGRTDTQYF
>TRBJ1-5|TRBD1|few|TRBV6-1
TGTGCCAGCAGTGAAGGACAGGGGGCTCAGCCCCAGCATTTT
CASSEGQGAQPQHF
>TRBJ1-2|NA|NA|TRBV7-3
TGTGCCAGCAGCTTGTTGGGGAACTATGGCTACACCTTC
CASSLLGNYGYTF
>TRBJ1-1|NA|NA|TRBV10-3
TGTGCCATCAGTGCGGGGACTAGATTAGACACTGAAGCTTTCTTT
CAISAGTRLDTEAFF
>TRBJ2-7|NA|once|TRBV7-9
TGTGCCAGCAGTGAGGTGGCAGGGGTTTCCTACGAGCAGTACTTC
CASSEVAGVSYEQYF
>TRBJ1-6|TRBD1|NA|TRBV27
TGTGCCAGCAGGCCCGGACAGGGGATTTCTAATTCACCCCTCCACTTT
CASRPGQGISNSPLHF
>TRBJ2-2|NA|NA|TRBV29-1
TGCAGCGTTCTGGGTGGAACTACCGGGGAGCTGTTTTTT
CSVLGGTTGELFF
>TRBJ2-2|TRBD2|NA|TRBV6-5
TGTGCCAGTATAAATAGCGGGGGTCGGAGCGGGGAGCTGTTTTTT
CASINSGGRSGELFF
>TRBJ1-5|NA|once|TRBV18
TGTGCCAGCTCACCTAAACAGGTGGAGTTGGGTCAGCCCCAGCATTTT
CASSPKQVELGQPQHF
>TRBJ2-1|TRBD2|NA|TRBV9
TGTGCCAGCAGCTCTAGCGGGGGGGCAGTCAATGAGCAGTTCTTC
CASSSSGGAVNEQFF
>TRBJ2-7|NA|NA|TRBV11-2
TGTGCCAGCAGCTCAGGGGGGTACGAGCAGTACTTC
CASSSGGYEQYF
>TRBJ1-2|NA|NA|TRBV6-1
TGTGCCAGCAGTGAAGGGAGAGGTGGCTACACCTTC
CASSEGRGGYTF
>TRBJ2-2|TRBD1|NA|TRBV5-1
TGCGCCAGCAGCCTCATGGACAGGGCCCCCGGGGAGCTGTTTTTT
CASSLMDRAPGELFF
>TRBJ1-1|TRBD1|NA|TRBV11-2
TGTGCCAGCAGCTTAGGACAGGGGGCATGGGGGACTGAAGCTTTCTTT
CASSLGQGAWGTEAFF
>TRBJ2-2|TRBD1|NA|TRBV20-1
TGCAGTGCTAGTCCCGGGACAGGGAACACCGGGGAGCTGTTTTTT
CSASPGTGNTGELFF
>TRBJ1-1|TRBD1|NA|TRBV6-5
TGTGCCAGCAGTTACGAGGGGGCCATGAACACTGAAGCTTTCTTT
CASSYEGAMNTEAFF
>TRBJ1-1|TRBD1|NA|TRBV3-1/TRBV3-2
TGTGCCAGCAGTCAAAGAACGGCCGGGACAGTGGAGGGAACTGAAGCTTTCTTT
CASSQRTAGTVEGTEAFF
>TRBJ1-3|NA|NA|TRBV5-1
TGCGCCAGCAGCTTGGGCCAGGGCCTCTCTGGAAACACCATATATTTT
CASSLGQGLSGNTIYF
>TRBJ1-6|NA|NA|TRBV3-1/TRBV3-2
TGTGCCAGCAGGGGCGGAGGGGGTTCACCCCTCCACTTT
CASRGGGGSPLHF
>TRBJ2-3|NA|once|TRBV4-1
TGCGCCAGCAGCCAAGTGACGGCGGGACGAGGCACAGATACGCAGTATTTT
CASSQVTAGRGTDTQYF
>TRBJ2-1|NA|NA|TRBV12-3/TRBV12-4
TGTGCCAGCAGTGACCGCGTAGCGAATGAGCAGTTCTTC
CASSDRVANEQFF
>TRBJ1-3|NA|NA|TRBV19
TGTGCCAGTAGCCGCGGGGAGGTGGACACCATATATTTT
CASSRGEVDTIYF
>TRBJ2-7|NA|NA|TRBV20-1
TGCAGTGCTAGTTTTCCCACCGCTCCCTACGAGCAGTACTTC
CSASFPTAPYEQYF
>TRBJ2-3|TRBD1|NA|TRBV7-3
TGTGCCAGCAGCGGACAGGGGGTGGATACGCAGTATTTT
CASSGQGVDTQYF
>TRBJ1-1|TRBD1|NA|TRBV24-1
TGTGCCACCAGTGATTCACGGACAGGGAGTGCTGAAGCTTTCTTT
CATSDSRTGSAEAFF
>TRBJ1-6|NA|NA|TRBV11-2
TGTGCCAGCAGCAACGTGGGTAACTCACCCCTCCACTTT
CASSNVGNSPLHF
>TRBJ1-5|NA|NA|TRBV6-5
TGTGCCAGCAAGGTGGATAGCAATCAGCCCCAGCATTTT
CASKVDSNQPQHF
>TRBJ1-1|NA|NA|TRBV6-5
TGTGCCAGCAGTCGTTCTTGGAGGGACACTGAAGCTTTCTTT
CASSRSWRDTEAFF
>TRBJ2-1|NA|NA|TRBV4-2
TGTGCCAGCAGCCCCCGGGGGGGACAGACTAGCTCCTACAATGAGCAGTTCTTC
CASSPRGGQTSSYNEQFF
>TRBJ2-3|TRBD2|few|TRBV5-6
TGTGCCAGCAGCTCCCCGACCGGGGGGGCAGATACGCAGTATTTT
CASSSPTGGADTQYF
>TRBJ2-1|TRBD1|NA|TRBV5-5
TGTGCCAGCAGCTTGGCCGTCGGACAGGGGCGATACAATGAGCAGTTCTTC
CASSLAVGQGRYNEQFF
>TRBJ1-5|NA|NA|TRBV7-3
TGTGCCAGCAGCTTAACAGGGGTGGATCAGCCCCAGCATTTT
CASSLTGVDQPQHF
>TRBJ2-1|NA|NA|TRBV6-4
TGTGCCAGCAGTGATGGACAGTCATCCTACAATGAGCAGTTCTTC
CASSDGQSSYNEQFF
>TRBJ2-5|TRBD1|NA|TRBV6-6
TGTGCCAGCAGTTCCCTGGACAGGGGAGGACAAGAGACCCAGTACTTC
CASSSLDRGGQETQYF
>TRBJ1-2|NA|NA|TRBV5-4
TGTGCCAGCAGGCCCGGGACGGATTATGGCTACACCTTC
CASRPGTDYGYTF
>TRBJ1-2|NA|once|TRBV5-6
TGTGCCAGCACCATTATGTTCTATGGCTACACCTTC
CASTIMFYGYTF